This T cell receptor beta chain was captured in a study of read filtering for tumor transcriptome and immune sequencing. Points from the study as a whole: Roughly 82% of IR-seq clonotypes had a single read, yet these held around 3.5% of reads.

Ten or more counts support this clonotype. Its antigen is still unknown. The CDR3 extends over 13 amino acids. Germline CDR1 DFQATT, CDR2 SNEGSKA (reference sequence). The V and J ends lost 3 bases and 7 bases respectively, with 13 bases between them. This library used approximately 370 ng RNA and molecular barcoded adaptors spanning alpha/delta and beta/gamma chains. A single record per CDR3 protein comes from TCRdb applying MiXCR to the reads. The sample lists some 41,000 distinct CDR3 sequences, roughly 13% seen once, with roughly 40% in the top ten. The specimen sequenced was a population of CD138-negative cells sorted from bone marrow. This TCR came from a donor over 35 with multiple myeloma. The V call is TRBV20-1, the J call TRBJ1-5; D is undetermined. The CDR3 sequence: CSASNGVGQPQHF. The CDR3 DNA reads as TGCAGTGCTAGTAACGGGGTCGGGCAGCCCCAGCATTTT.